This T cell receptor beta chain was observed in a study of T cells in tumors after PD-1 blockade. On the study more broadly: Mean per blood sample: 113,528 templates (24,679-257,772), about 40,000 unique clonotypes.

Sequencing used immunoSEQ multiplex PCR; TCRdb keeps in-frame clones, though not all of them. This sample has approximately 50,000 clones; 65% to 80% occur once, and the top ten carry around 8.7%. Input was about 616 ng to 6,500 ng of genomic DNA from tumor or blood. The CDR3 covers 15 residues. V was clipped by 3 bases and J by 4 bases, with 12 bases between them. Germline-derived CDR1 and CDR2 are SEHNR and FQNEAQ (reference sequence). The rearrangement links TRBV7-9 to TRBJ2-2; a possible D gene is TRBD1 (7 bases). Sequenced material: PBMCs, taken before anti-PD-1 therapy. This clonotype was obtained from a human donor with advanced basal cell or squamous cell carcinoma (not recorded which). Here the CDR3 DNA reads TGTGCCAGCAGCTTGCAGGGGGGAAGCACCGGGGAGCTGTTTTTT. This codes for CASSLQGGSTGELFF.